This T cell receptor beta chain came from a study of blood T cells in healthy people across ages. The V gene end was trimmed by 7 bases and the J gene end by 7 bases; junction bases not matched to a gene: 13. CDR3 length: 15 amino acids. A second PCR of about 7 to 11 cycles used a sample-barcoded 5' primer and a J-beta primer mix. TCRdb processed the 5' RACE reads anew with MiXCR; each CDR3 protein has one entry. Of some 930,000 distinct CDR3 sequences in the sample, 25% to 35% were seen once. This clonotype was counted between two and nine times. Separately, the same data were catalogued under a study of T cells of mothers and their children. As reported in that work: With unrelated pairs as the comparison, related mother-child pairs had a slightly higher overlap that was not significant.

This chain joins TRBV12-3 or TRBV12-4 and TRBJ1-2, with TRBD1 identical over 9 bases. Input material: blood. This clonotype originated in a woman between 40 and 55 years old in good health. CDR3 protein: CASTIRQGVLFGYTF. CDR3 nucleotides: TGTGCCAGCACCATCCGACAGGGGGTTCTATTTGGCTACACCTTC.